This entry features one T cell receptor (beta chain) sequence. Its matching antigen is unknown. Germline V CDR1 and CDR2: MNHNS, SASEGT. Trimming took off 4 bases at V and 4 bases at J, with 16 bases between the two ends. CDR3 length: 15 residues. The data originate from a study of shared clonotypes between healthy human individuals. Replicate sorted-subset PCRs were loaded with around 200 ng DNA, 31,000 or so T cell genomes. Assay: immunoSEQ multiplex PCR; the TCRdb copy retains only in-frame clones and omits some. The sample includes more than 2,000,000 clones, roughly nine tenths of them seen just once. Study observations and caveats: With several donors compared, around 5% of naive CD4 clonotypes were shared. Clonotypes not shared had lower generation probabilities than those common to all four donors.

The study drew all its donors from Caucasian adults living in Nashville, Tennessee. The clonotype was recovered from a man between 18 and 29 years old in good health. The V and J genes are TRBV6-1 and TRBJ1-1; D is possibly TRBD1 (5 bases). Input material: naive CD4+ T cells sorted from blood. As for subset: CD45RA+ positively selected. The CDR3 nucleotides are TGTGCCAGCAGTGTTCTTGACGGGGGTGGCACTGAAGCTTTCTTT. Amino acid sequence: CASSVLDGGGTEAFF.